These 14 T cell receptor beta chains share one sample of origin, sequenced in a study of human T cells and chemical hapten exposure. Time point specified: patch test 1, 2 weeks after DPC sensitization. Treatment meaning: therapeutic diphenylcyclopropenone sensitization with weekly scalp DPC. TCRdb re-derived calls from the RACE reads in MiXCR, one entry per CDR3 protein. Of approximately 80,000 distinct CDR3 sequences listed, about 10% are singletons. Source: whole blood, taken in connection with sensitization to the hapten diphenylcyclopropenone (DPC). These receptors were taken from a woman aged 45-65 years with alopecia areata. Some clones in this sample may be carry-over from other donors' samples.

This clonotype appeared many times. This CDR3 is CASRLVRGEYGYTF. In nucleotides, the CDR3 is TGTGCCAGCAGGCTTGTGAGGGGGGAGTATGGCTACACCTTC. The chain employs TRBV28 and TRBJ1-2, with D maybe TRBD1 (6 bases). The length of the CDR3 is 14 residues. Germline lookup yields CDR1 MDHEN and CDR2 SYDVKM. V was shortened by 6 bases and J by 5 bases, with 16 bases between the two germline ends.

This clonotype was counted a single time. CDR3 protein: CASSLSGKNGQPQHF. The CDR3 DNA reads as TGTGCCAGCAGTTTATCGGGAAAGAACGGTCAGCCCCAGCATTTT. The rearrangement joins TRBV27 to TRBJ1-5; D gene uncertain. In germline, CDR1 is MNHEY, CDR2 SMNVEV (reference sequence). The CDR3 contains 15 residues. V lost 0 bases and J 6 bases, leaving 12 bases between the germline ends.

The V call is TRBV12-3 or TRBV12-4, the J call TRBJ2-7, with 10 bases lining up with TRBD2. The V gene end was trimmed by 5 bases and the J gene end by 7 bases; junction bases not matched to a gene: 11. The CDR3 extends over 15 amino acids. CDR3 loop: CASSPQRGGLEEQYF. The CDR3 DNA reads TGTGCCAGCAGTCCCCAGCGGGGGGGCCTGGAAGAGCAGTACTTC.

A note on this clonotype: One end of the junction varies from germline; a read error may be responsible. The CDR3 spells CCANPDSSYNEQFF. The DNA for the CDR3 is TGCTGTGCTAACCCCGACAGCTCCTACAATGAGCAGTTCTTC. The chain uses TRBV20-1 and TRBJ2-1, with D perhaps TRBD1 (5 bases). CDR1 DFQATT and CDR2 SNEGSKA come from the germline V gene (reference sequence). This CDR3 region has 14 residues.

This clonotype occurred many times. The chain employs TRBV18 and TRBJ2-3; D gene uncertain. From germline, CDR1 is KGHSH and CDR2 LQKENI. The CDR3 covers 17 residues. V was clipped by 1 base and J by 1 base, with 15 bases between them. DNA for the CDR3: TGTGCCAGCTCACCACTTGCTCAGCCAACCCGCACAGATACGCAGTATTTT. Translating it yields CASSPLAQPTRTDTQYF.

This chain connects TRBV15 to TRBJ1-1, with D unclear. V gave up 3 bases and J gave up 1 base, with 12 bases separating them. CDR1 and CDR2 (germline): LNHNV, YYDKDF (reference sequence). CDR3 length equals 15 residues. As DNA, the CDR3 is TGTGCCACCAGCAGGGGTACTTACACGAACACTGAAGCTTTCTTT. This encodes CATSRGTYTNTEAFF. Full variable domain (rest looked up from reference TRBV15 and TRBJ1-1): DAMVIQNPRYQVTQFGKPVTLSCSQTLNHNVMYWYQQKSSQAPKLLFHYYDKDFNNEADTPDNFQSRRPNTSFCFLDIRSPGLGDTAMYLCATSRGTYTNTEAFFGQGTRLTVV.

This clonotype was counted many times. V and J are TRBV6-1 and TRBJ2-7, with D possibly being TRBD1 (6 bases). V was trimmed by 6 bases and J by 6 bases, leaving 15 bases between them. Germline lookup yields CDR1 MNHNS and CDR2 SASEGT. The CDR3 has 13 amino acids. CDR3 residues: CASSATGLGEQYF. In DNA, the CDR3 is TGTGCCAGCAGCGCCACAGGGTTAGGCGAGCAGTACTTC.

This chain connects TRBV5-6 to TRBJ1-6; 7 positions match TRBD1. The germline V gene has CDR1 SGHDT and CDR2 YYEEEE. The CDR3 consists of 14 residues. With 4 bases clipped from V and 8 bases from J, the junction kept 6 bases outside the gene matches. In DNA, the CDR3 is TGTGCCAGCAGCACGGGACAGAAGGATTCACCCCTCCACTTT. Protein: CASSTGQKDSPLHF.

The CDR3 DNA reads TGCAGCGGATTATTGAACAGGGGGGGATTTTACGAGCAGTACTTC. Protein product: CSGLLNRGGFYEQYF. This chain uses TRBV29-1 with TRBJ2-7; TRBD1 might be the D (8 bases). Germline assignment: CDR1 SQVTM and CDR2 ANQGSEA. V lost 7 bases and J 4 bases, leaving 23 bases between the germline ends. The CDR3 runs 15 residues.

Ten or more counts support this clonotype. The chain combines TRBV11-2 with TRBJ1-6, with a tentative D call TRBD1 (6 bases). There are 16 residues in the CDR3. Germline-derived CDR1 and CDR2 are SGHAT and FQNNGV. The ends were cut back, 5 bases at V and 6 bases at J, with 17 bases in the middle. In nucleotides, the CDR3 is TGTGCCAGCAGCCAAAGGCAACAGGGAGCTAATTCACCCCTCCACTTT. It specifies CASSQRQQGANSPLHF.

For this clonotype: A read error may be the cause here, since a much bigger clone is one base away. Given the absence of the conserved phenylalanine or tryptophan at the CDR3 end, a read error is likely. The CDR3 spells CASSPTQGNEQYS. The CDR3 DNA is TGTGCCAGCAGCCCAACACAGGGGAACGAGCAGTACTCC. The chain carries TRBV14 and TRBJ2-7; 7 bases map to TRBD1. CDR1 and CDR2 from the germline V gene are SGHDN and FVKESK. This CDR3 spans 13 amino acids. The trim removed 4 bases at V and 5 bases at J, leaving 5 bases unmatched.

This clonotype was found many times. The chain couples TRBV20-1 to TRBJ2-1; 9 nucleotides align to TRBD2. After removal of 1 base from V and 4 bases from J, the junction contained 2 bases not matched to a gene. The CDR3 is 14 amino acids. The germline gives CDR1 DFQATT, CDR2 SNEGSKA (reference sequence). DNA of the CDR3: TGCAGTGCTAGAGGGACTAGCGTATACAATGAGCAGTTCTTC. Its translation: CSARGTSVYNEQFF.

This rearrangement joins TRBV12-3 or TRBV12-4 to TRBJ2-4, with a possible D match to TRBD2 (5 bases). The V and J ends lost 6 bases and 2 bases respectively, with 14 bases between them. This CDR3 is built from 15 residues. CDR3 nucleotide sequence: TGTGCCAGCAGACGAGTCGGGAACTCCAAAAACATTCAGTACTTC. It encodes CASRRVGNSKNIQYF.

This clonotype was counted ten times or more. CDR3 nucleotide sequence: TGTGCCAGCAGCTTGGGACAGACTATGAACACTGAAGCTTTCTTT. Translation gives CASSLGQTMNTEAFF. V and J are TRBV7-9 and TRBJ1-1; the match to TRBD1 covers 7 bases. This CDR3 has 15 residues. CDR1 is SEHNR, CDR2 FQNEAQ, per germline (reference sequence). Trimming removed 3 bases from V and 0 bases from J; junction bases left unmatched: 4.